This T cell receptor beta chain appears in the sequencing data of a study of blood T cell repertoires in COVID-19. The germline V gene encodes CDR1 LNHDA and CDR2 SQIVND (reference sequence). The CDR3 sequence is 16 residues long. The ends lost 7 bases at V and 3 bases at J; junction bases unmatched: 13. TCRdb's table, derived via immunoSEQ multiplex PCR, lists solely in-frame clones and lacks some. The data show approximately 70,000 clones, 70% to 80% seen once. This rearrangement joins TRBV19 to TRBJ2-5; 8 nucleotides align to TRBD2. The source is a woman aged 80 or over with active or convalescent COVID-19. Sequencing was performed on peripheral blood. The CDR3 is CASTRGGAPGEETQYF. CDR3 nucleotide sequence: TGTGCCAGTACTCGGGGGGGGGCCCCTGGGGAAGAGACCCAGTACTTC. Supplemented by reference TRBV19 and TRBJ2-5, the full variable domain reads DGGITQSPKYLFRKEGQNVTLSCEQNLNHDAMYWYRQDPGQGLRLIYYSQIVNDFQKGDIAEGYSVSREKKESFPLTVTSAQKNPTAFYLCASTRGGAPGEETQYFGPGTRLLVL.